Sequencing of this T cell receptor beta chain was carried out in a study of control samples from healthy donors and cancer patients. Germline V CDR1 and CDR2: SGHTA, FQGNSA. The CDR3 is 18 amino acids. V gave up 0 bases and J gave up 5 bases; unmatched junction bases: 9. Sequenced by immunoSEQ multiplex PCR; TCRdb stores in-frame clones only, minus some. The data contain 90,000 to 130,000 clones, 85% to 90% of them singletons. Sequencing used PBMCs. The V call is TRBV7-2, the J call TRBJ2-2; TRBD2 matches 10 bases. This receptor was obtained from a woman aged 55-69 years with lung cancer. CDR3 amino acids: CASSLAFSGGWGTGELFF. The DNA of the CDR3 is TGTGCCAGCAGCTTAGCGTTTAGCGGGGGGTGGGGGACCGGGGAGCTGTTTTTT.